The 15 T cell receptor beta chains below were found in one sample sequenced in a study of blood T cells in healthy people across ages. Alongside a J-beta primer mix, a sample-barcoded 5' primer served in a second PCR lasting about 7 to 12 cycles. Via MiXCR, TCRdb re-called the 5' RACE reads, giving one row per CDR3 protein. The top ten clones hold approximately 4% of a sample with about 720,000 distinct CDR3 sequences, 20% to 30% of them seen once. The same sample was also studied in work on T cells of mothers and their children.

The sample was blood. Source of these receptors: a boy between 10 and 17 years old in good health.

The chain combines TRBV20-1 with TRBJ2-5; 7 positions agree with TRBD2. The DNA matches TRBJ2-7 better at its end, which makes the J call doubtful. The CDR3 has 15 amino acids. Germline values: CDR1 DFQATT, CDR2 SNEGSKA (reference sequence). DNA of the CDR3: TGCAGTGCTAGCTCTGGGACTATATACTCCTACGAGCAGTACTTC. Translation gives CSASSGTIYSYEQYF.

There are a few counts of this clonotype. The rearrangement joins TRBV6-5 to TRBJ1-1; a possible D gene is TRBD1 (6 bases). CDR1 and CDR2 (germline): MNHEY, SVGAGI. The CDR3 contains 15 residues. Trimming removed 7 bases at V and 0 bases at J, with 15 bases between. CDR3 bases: TGTGCCAGCACCGAACACGGACAGTTGAACACTGAAGCTTTCTTT. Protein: CASTEHGQLNTEAFF.

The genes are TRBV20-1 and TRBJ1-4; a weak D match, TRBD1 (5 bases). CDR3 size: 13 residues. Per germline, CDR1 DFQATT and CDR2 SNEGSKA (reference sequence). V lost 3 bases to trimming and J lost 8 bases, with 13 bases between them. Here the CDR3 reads CSARGSGDEKLFF. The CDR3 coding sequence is TGCAGTGCTAGGGGGTCGGGGGACGAAAAACTGTTTTTT.

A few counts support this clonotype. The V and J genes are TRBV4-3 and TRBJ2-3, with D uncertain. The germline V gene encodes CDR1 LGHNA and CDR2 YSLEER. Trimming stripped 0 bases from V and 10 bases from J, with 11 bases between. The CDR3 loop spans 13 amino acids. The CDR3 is CASSQDLALAQYF. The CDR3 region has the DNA TGCGCCAGCAGCCAAGATCTGGCGCTAGCGCAGTATTTT.

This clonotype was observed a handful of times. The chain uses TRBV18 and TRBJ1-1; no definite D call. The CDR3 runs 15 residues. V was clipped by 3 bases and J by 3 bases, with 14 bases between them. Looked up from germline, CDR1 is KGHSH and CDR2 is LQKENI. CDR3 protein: CASSPVEGGYTEAFF. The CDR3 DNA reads TGTGCCAGCTCACCGGTGGAGGGAGGGTACACTGAAGCTTTCTTT.

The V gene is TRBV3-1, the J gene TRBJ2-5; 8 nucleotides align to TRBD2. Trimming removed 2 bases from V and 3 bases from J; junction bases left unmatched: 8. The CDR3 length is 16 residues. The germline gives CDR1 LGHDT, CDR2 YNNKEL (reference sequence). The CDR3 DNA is TGTGCCAGCAGCCAACGTGAACCGGGAGGGAAAGAGACCCAGTACTTC. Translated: CASSQREPGGKETQYF.

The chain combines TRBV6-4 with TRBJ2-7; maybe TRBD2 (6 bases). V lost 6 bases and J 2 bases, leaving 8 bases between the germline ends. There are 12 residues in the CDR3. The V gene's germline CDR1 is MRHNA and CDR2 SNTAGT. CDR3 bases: TGTGCCAGCAGCGGGGAGGCCTACGAGCAGTACTTC. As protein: CASSGEAYEQYF.

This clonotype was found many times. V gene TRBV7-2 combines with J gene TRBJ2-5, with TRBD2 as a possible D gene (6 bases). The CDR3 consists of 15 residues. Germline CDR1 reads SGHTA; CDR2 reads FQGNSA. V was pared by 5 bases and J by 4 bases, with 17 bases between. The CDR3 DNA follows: TGTGCCAGCAGCCCCCGGGCAGGGCGGGGAGAGACCCAGTACTTC. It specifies CASSPRAGRGETQYF.

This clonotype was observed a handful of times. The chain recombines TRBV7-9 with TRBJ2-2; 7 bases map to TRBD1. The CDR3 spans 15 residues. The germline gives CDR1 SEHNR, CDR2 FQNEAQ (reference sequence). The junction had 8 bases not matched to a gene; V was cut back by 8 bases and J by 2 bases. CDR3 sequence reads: CASPRGKPNTGELFF. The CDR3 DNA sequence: TGTGCCAGCCCCAGGGGGAAGCCAAACACCGGGGAGCTGTTTTTT.

CDR3 nucleotide sequence: TGTGCCAGCAGTTACCATCCTGACAGGGGGCTGTACGAGCAGTACTTC. Translated: CASSYHPDRGLYEQYF. The chain recombines TRBV12-3 or TRBV12-4 with TRBJ2-7, with 10 bases identical to TRBD1. The J segment lost 4 bases and the V segment lost 4 bases, leaving 10 bases of the junction unmatched. The CDR3 is 16 residues long.

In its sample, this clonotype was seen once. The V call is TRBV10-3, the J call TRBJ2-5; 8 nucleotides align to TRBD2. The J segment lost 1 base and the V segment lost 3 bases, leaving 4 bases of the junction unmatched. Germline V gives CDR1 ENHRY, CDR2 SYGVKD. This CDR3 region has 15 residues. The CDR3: CAISDGGGFQETQYF. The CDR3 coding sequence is TGTGCCATCAGTGACGGGGGGGGCTTCCAAGAGACCCAGTACTTC.

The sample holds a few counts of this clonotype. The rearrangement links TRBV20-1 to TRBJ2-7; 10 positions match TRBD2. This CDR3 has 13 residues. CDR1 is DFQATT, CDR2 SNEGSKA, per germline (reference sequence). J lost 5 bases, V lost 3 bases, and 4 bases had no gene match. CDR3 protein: CSASPSGSHEQYF. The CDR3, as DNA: TGCAGTGCTAGCCCTAGCGGGAGCCACGAGCAGTACTTC.

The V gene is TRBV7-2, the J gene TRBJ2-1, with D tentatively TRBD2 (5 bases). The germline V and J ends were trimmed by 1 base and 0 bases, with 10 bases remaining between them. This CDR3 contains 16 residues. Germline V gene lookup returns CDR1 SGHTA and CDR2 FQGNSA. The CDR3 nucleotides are TGTGCCAGCAGCTTAGTGATCGGGGTCTCCTACAATGAGCAGTTCTTC. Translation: CASSLVIGVSYNEQFF.

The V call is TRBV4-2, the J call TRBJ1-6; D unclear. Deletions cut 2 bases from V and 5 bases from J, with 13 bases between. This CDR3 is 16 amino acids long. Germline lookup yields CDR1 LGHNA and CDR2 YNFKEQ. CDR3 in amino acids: CASSQISKQHNSPLHF. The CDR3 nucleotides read TGTGCCAGCAGCCAAATATCAAAACAACATAATTCACCCCTCCACTTT.

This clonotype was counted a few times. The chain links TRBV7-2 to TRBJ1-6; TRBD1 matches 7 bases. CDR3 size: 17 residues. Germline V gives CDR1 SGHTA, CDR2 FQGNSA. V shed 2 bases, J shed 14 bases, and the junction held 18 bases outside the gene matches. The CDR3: CASSLLLWTTGVGSLHF. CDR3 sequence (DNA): TGTGCCAGCAGCTTATTGTTATGGACTACAGGGGTAGGATCCCTCCACTTT.